This TCR beta chain appears in the sequencing data of a study of technical replicates of blood from several donors. TCRdb's table, derived via immunoSEQ multiplex PCR, lists solely in-frame clones and lacks some. The sample includes more than 75,000 clones, about 86% seen only once; the top ten take roughly 4.5%. Germline V CDR1 and CDR2: MNHNY, SVGAGI (reference sequence). The CDR3 has 11 residues. V lost 8 bases, J lost 4 bases, and 9 bases lay in between. This chain links TRBV6-6 with TRBJ2-7; weak D call: TRBD1 (5 bases). Sequenced input: PBMCs. This TCR was recovered from a human donor in good health. Some clones in this sample may be carry-over from other donors' samples. The CDR3 DNA sequence: TGTGCCAGCGCTCAGGGATACGAGCAGTACTTC. This codes for CASAQGYEQYF.